Listed here are 6 T cell receptor beta chains from one sample, sequenced in a study of Graves' ophthalmopathy and Graves' hyperthyroidism. RNA transcripts provided the template for amplifying TCR beta CDR3 regions. RT-PCR with HTBI primers came first, then second-round multiplex PCR. Via MiXCR, TCRdb re-called the multiplex PCR reads, giving one row per CDR3 protein. The sample consists of 300,000 to 500,000 distinct CDR3 sequences, approximately 15% of them appearing once. Material: peripheral blood. The receptor set was obtained from a woman in her late teens or twenties with stable Graves' hyperthyroidism.

This clonotype was seen at least ten times. The chain is built from TRBV12-3 or TRBV12-4 and TRBJ2-7; D remains ambiguous. The ends were cut back, 3 bases at V and 2 bases at J, with 8 bases in the middle. The CDR3 consists of 13 residues. CDR3 nucleotide sequence: TGTGCCAGCAGTTTTTCCACGACCTACGAGCAGTACTTC. It is translated as CASSFSTTYEQYF.

A few counts support this clonotype. The CDR3 DNA reads as TGTGCCAGCAGCTTTCCCCCCTACTACGAGCAGTACTTC. Protein product: CASSFPPYYEQYF. The chain links TRBV7-9 to TRBJ2-7; D is unresolved. V lost 3 bases, J lost 3 bases, and 9 bases lay in between. The germline gives CDR1 SEHNR, CDR2 FQNEAQ (reference sequence). The CDR3 length is 13 residues.

A note on this clonotype: One base away lies a much larger clone, so this may be a sequencing read error. V gene TRBV29-1 combines with J gene TRBJ1-2; unclear D gene. Germline CDR1 reads SQVTM; CDR2 reads ANQGSEA. The CDR3 contains 11 residues. This chain's CDR3 is CSVAGVHGYSF. In nucleotides, the CDR3 is TGCAGCGTTGCCGGGGTCCATGGCTACAGCTTC.

This clonotype was seen repeatedly, ten times or more. The chain is built from TRBV19 and TRBJ1-3; 8 nucleotides align to TRBD1. The CDR3 contains 15 residues. Germline V CDR1 and CDR2: LNHDA, SQIVND (reference sequence). Trimming took 4 bases from V and 9 from J; bases not matched to a gene: 11. The CDR3 loop reads CASSTTTGGIGTIYF. The CDR3 region has the DNA TGTGCCAGTAGTACTACTACAGGGGGGATTGGCACCATATATTTT.

The sample holds many counts of this clonotype. The chain combines TRBV5-1 with TRBJ1-1; a weak D match, TRBD1 (6 bases). This CDR3 contains 18 residues. Per the germline V gene, CDR1 is SGHRS and CDR2 is YFSETQ. Trimming cost V 0 bases and J 3 bases, with 21 bases left between them. As DNA, the CDR3 is TGCGCCAGCAGCTTGGGGGCTGGCCACAGAGCAGGGGACACTGAAGCTTTCTTT. This gives the protein CASSLGAGHRAGDTEAFF.

This clonotype was observed at least ten times. The chain links TRBV12-3 or TRBV12-4 to TRBJ2-7; 12 bases agree with TRBD2. Trimming at V came to 4 bases and at J to 11 bases, leaving 9 bases not matched to a gene. The CDR3 consists of 14 residues. The CDR3 loop reads CASSSTSGGFQEYF. In DNA form, the CDR3 reads TGTGCCAGCAGTTCTACTAGCGGGGGGTTCCAGGAGTACTTC.